The 14 T cell receptor beta chains below come from one sample, sequenced in a study of cytomegalovirus exposure and HLA in healthy donors (dated by TCRdb to the late 2010s). The library was produced with the immunoSEQ multiplex PCR assay. For the multiplex PCR, a mixture combining 60 forward primers for TCR Vbeta segments and 13 reverse primers for TCR Jbeta segments was used. TCRdb provides this immuneACCESS table in a form limited to in-frame rearrangements. Some clones are lacking; in checked studies, under half of them reflect an unresolved V gene, and why the rest are absent is not known. The sample has 110,000 to 150,000 clones on record, roughly 70% of them singletons. The ten largest make up about 2% of the sample. The sample taken for sequencing was PBMCs. These receptor sequences come from a woman aged 40 to 50 in good health and CMV-seronegative.

The CDR3 nucleotides read TGTGCCAGCACCTTCTCGGGTGGTCAAGAGACCCAGTACTTC. Its protein product is CASTFSGGQETQYF. J is TRBJ2-5 and V is TRBV27; no clear D gene. Germline loops: CDR1 MNHEY, CDR2 SMNVEV (reference sequence). The CDR3 has 14 residues. The germline V and J ends were trimmed by 7 bases and 2 bases, with 14 bases remaining between them.

This chain uses TRBV28 with TRBJ1-5, with a tentative D call TRBD1 (6 bases). Germline CDR1 is MDHEN and CDR2 is SYDVKM. There are 15 residues in the CDR3. Trimming pared 6 bases from V and 1 base from J, leaving 13 bases between. In DNA, the CDR3 is TGTGCCAGCAGCCTAACGAGGGGGAGCAATCAGCCCCAGCATTTT. Protein: CASSLTRGSNQPQHF.

This rearrangement joins TRBV5-4 to TRBJ1-1; 8 nucleotides agree with TRBD1. The CDR3 contains 16 residues. Germline V gives CDR1 SGHNT, CDR2 YYREEE (reference sequence). V shed 4 bases, J shed 0 bases, and the junction held 8 bases outside the gene matches. In DNA, the CDR3 is TGTGCCAGCAGCGGAAGGACAGGGCCGATGAACACTGAAGCTTTCTTT. This sequence encodes CASSGRTGPMNTEAFF.

This clone was picked up a small number of times. The J gene is TRBJ2-2, the V gene TRBV9; D is unclear. CDR3 size: 16 residues. Per the germline V gene, CDR1 is SGDLS and CDR2 is YYNGEE. V shed 0 bases and J shed 1 base, with 10 bases lying between them. The CDR3 protein is CASSVEVPGNTGELFF. DNA for the CDR3: TGTGCCAGCAGCGTAGAGGTCCCAGGGAACACCGGGGAGCTGTTTTTT.

Regarding this clone: The junction departs from the called germline gene at one end, perhaps through a read error. The rearrangement links TRBV2 to TRBJ1-4; D gene unclear. CDR1 and CDR2 from the germline V gene are SNHLY and FYNNEI. CDR3 length: 15 residues. The CDR3 DNA sequence: TGTGCCAGCAGTGAAGCCTGGGTGACTACTGAAAAACTGTTTTTT. The encoded protein is CASSEAWVTTEKLFF.

The chain combines TRBV4-1 with TRBJ1-2, with D perhaps TRBD1 (5 bases). Per germline, CDR1 MGHRA and CDR2 YSYEKL. The CDR3 sequence is 12 residues long. Trimming pared 4 bases from V and 13 bases from J, leaving 16 bases between. The CDR3 loop reads CASSPPPGMCTF. Written as DNA, the CDR3 is TGCGCCAGCAGCCCACCCCCAGGGATGTGCACCTTC.

The V and J genes are TRBV29-1 and TRBJ2-7; no clear D. V was clipped by 1 base and J by 0 bases, with 7 bases between them. The V gene's germline CDR1 is SQVTM and CDR2 ANQGSEA. The CDR3 is made up of 13 amino acids. The CDR3 nucleotides are TGCAGCGTTGAAGGCGGCGGCTCCTACGAGCAGTACTTC. This gives the protein CSVEGGGSYEQYF.

The chain couples TRBV5-1 to TRBJ2-1; 7 bases line up with TRBD2. J lost 6 bases, V lost 3 bases, and 3 bases had no gene match. The V gene's germline CDR1 is SGHRS and CDR2 YFSETQ. CDR3 length equals 13 residues. The CDR3 here is CASSSGGFNEQFF. CDR3 DNA: TGCGCCAGCAGCTCCGGGGGGTTCAATGAGCAGTTCTTC.

The V call is TRBV28, the J call TRBJ2-7, with D unresolved. V gave up 1 base and J gave up 6 bases, with 7 bases separating them. Germline CDR1 and CDR2: MDHEN and SYDVKM. CDR3 size: 12 residues. CDR3 in amino acids: CASSLSVREQYF. For the CDR3, the DNA is TGTGCCAGCAGTTTATCGGTTCGCGAGCAGTACTTC.

This chain connects TRBV9 to TRBJ1-1; TRBD1 might be the D (5 bases). The CDR3 sequence is 14 residues long. The germline V gene encodes CDR1 SGDLS and CDR2 YYNGEE. Trimming shortened V by 4 bases and J by 11 bases, and 21 bases separated the two germline ends. This CDR3 is CASSPPFAGDLAFF. Written as DNA, the CDR3 is TGTGCCAGCAGCCCCCCCTTCGCGGGGGACTTGGCTTTCTTT.

The count of this clone is one. J is TRBJ2-5 and V is TRBV6-5; D gene unclear. From germline, CDR1 is MNHEY and CDR2 SVGAGI. Trimming cost V 3 bases and J 3 bases, with 8 bases left between them. The CDR3 runs 13 residues. The CDR3: CASSYFREETQYF. In DNA form, the CDR3 reads TGTGCCAGCAGTTATTTCCGGGAAGAGACCCAGTACTTC.

The chain links TRBV10-2 to TRBJ2-1, with D maybe TRBD2 (5 bases). V lost 4 bases and J lost 1, with 14 bases in between. The length of the CDR3 is 16 residues. Germline assignment: CDR1 WSHSY and CDR2 SAAADI. The CDR3 spells CASSVSRGTSYNEQFF. The DNA for the CDR3 is TGCGCCAGCAGTGTCTCACGGGGAACTTCCTACAATGAGCAGTTCTTC.

V is TRBV7-9 and J is TRBJ2-7; the match to TRBD1 covers 7 bases. This CDR3 contains 14 residues. J lost 7 bases, V lost 3 bases, and 9 bases had no gene match. Germline lookup yields CDR1 SEHNR and CDR2 FQNEAQ (reference sequence). CDR3 coding DNA: TGTGCCAGCAGCTTGGGGACAGCACCTTTAGAGCAGTACTTC. Residues: CASSLGTAPLEQYF.

V usage is TRBV30 and J usage is TRBJ2-3; 7 bases align to TRBD1. V gave up 2 bases and J gave up 4 bases; unmatched junction bases: 3. The germline V gene encodes CDR1 GTSNPN and CDR2 SVGIG (reference sequence). The CDR3 covers 13 residues. The CDR3 DNA reads TGTGCCTGGAGTTCGACAGGGCCAGATACGCAGTATTTT. Protein sequence: CAWSSTGPDTQYF.